The 27 T cell receptor beta chains given below trace back to one sample, sequenced in a study of T cells in Graves' hyperthyroidism and ophthalmopathy. The TCR beta CDR3 regions underwent amplification using RNA transcripts as the source. HTBI primers drove first-round RT-PCR of the TCR CDR3. TCRdb called the multiplex PCR reads again in MiXCR, with one record for every CDR3 protein. The sample holds some 580,000 distinct CDR3 sequences, about a sixth seen once. Sample: blood. The receptors were gathered from a woman aged 40 to 50 with Graves' ophthalmopathy.

This clonotype was seen more than once but under ten times. The V and J genes are TRBV12-3 or TRBV12-4 and TRBJ2-4; the D is unclear. This CDR3 comprises 10 residues. The V end lost 6 bases, the J end lost 6 bases, and 3 bases lay between the germline ends. The CDR3 region has the DNA TGTGCCAGCAGGGCAAACATTCAGTACTTC. This translates into CASRANIQYF.

This clonotype was observed many times. The rearrangement joins TRBV12-3 or TRBV12-4 to TRBJ2-1; D unresolved. The CDR3 is made up of 13 amino acids. Trimming took 3 bases from V and 2 from J, leaving 5 bases between them. CDR3 amino acids: CASSLGTYNEQFF. As DNA, the CDR3 is TGTGCCAGCAGTTTGGGAACCTACAATGAGCAGTTCTTC.

In its sample, this clonotype was seen many times. The chain carries TRBV20-1 and TRBJ1-2; a weak D match, TRBD1 (5 bases). CDR3 length: 13 amino acids. Deletions cut 8 bases from V and 6 bases from J, with 19 bases between. The V gene's germline CDR1 is DFQATT and CDR2 SNEGSKA (reference sequence). CDR3 bases: TGCAGTCCCCAAGCTGGGGGGAAGCATGGCTACACCTTC. Its protein is CSPQAGGKHGYTF.

V is TRBV3-1 and J is TRBJ2-5, with unresolved D. The CDR3 loop spans 13 amino acids. V was clipped by 5 bases and J by 6 bases, with 13 bases between them. Germline V gene lookup returns CDR1 LGHDT and CDR2 YNNKEL (reference sequence). Here the CDR3 reads CASSAEVRQTQYF. Here the CDR3 DNA reads TGTGCCAGCAGCGCTGAAGTAAGACAGACCCAGTACTTC.

This clonotype turned up a few times. V is TRBV9 and J is TRBJ2-1, with D hard to call. This CDR3 spans 13 amino acids. The germline V and J ends were trimmed by 1 base and 6 bases, with 8 bases remaining between them. CDR1 is SGDLS, CDR2 YYNGEE, per germline. CDR3 amino acids: CASSVNSGNEQFF. The CDR3 bases are TGTGCCAGCAGCGTAAATTCGGGCAATGAGCAGTTCTTC. Combining the CDR3 with reference TRBV9 and TRBJ2-1 gives the whole variable domain DSGVTQTPKHLITATGQRVTLRCSPRSGDLSVYWYQQSLDQGLQFLIQYYNGEERAKGNILERFSAQQFPDLHSELNLSSLELGDSALYFCASSVNSGNEQFFGPGTRLTVL.

This clonotype came up many times. The V gene is TRBV12-3 or TRBV12-4, the J gene TRBJ1-5; D is uncertain. There are 15 residues in the CDR3. V lost 1 base and J 1 base, leaving 8 bases between the germline ends. The CDR3 DNA reads TGTGCCAGCAGTTTAGGTTTAGGGAGCAATCAGCCCCAGCATTTT. Translation: CASSLGLGSNQPQHF.

The chain recombines TRBV18 with TRBJ1-1; tentatively, D is TRBD1 (6 bases). The germline gives CDR1 KGHSH, CDR2 LQKENI. The V and J ends lost 3 bases and 0 bases respectively, with 17 bases between them. This CDR3 has 17 amino acids. The CDR3 reads CASSPGGSLLMNTEAFF. CDR3 DNA: TGTGCCAGCTCACCTGGGGGCAGCCTTCTCATGAACACTGAAGCTTTCTTT.

The genes are TRBV4-1 and TRBJ2-7; D remains ambiguous. CDR1 and CDR2 from the germline V gene are MGHRA and YSYEKL. The CDR3 covers 16 residues. V lost 1 base and J 3 bases, leaving 16 bases between the germline ends. This CDR3 is CASSQGAEQSYYEQYF. In DNA form, the CDR3 reads TGCGCCAGCAGCCAAGGCGCAGAACAGAGTTACTACGAGCAGTACTTC.

The chain employs TRBV6-1 and TRBJ1-3, with D tentatively TRBD1 (5 bases). V lost 7 bases, J lost 0 bases, and 10 bases lay in between. Germline assignment: CDR1 MNHNS and CDR2 SASEGT. The CDR3 is 14 amino acids. The CDR3 here is CASKQGTSGNTIYF. The CDR3 DNA follows: TGTGCCAGCAAGCAGGGTACCTCTGGAAACACCATATATTTT.

The chain combines TRBV29-1 with TRBJ1-1; D is perhaps TRBD1 (6 bases). V was shortened by 1 base and J by 8 bases, with 14 bases between the two germline ends. Germline lookup yields CDR1 SQVTM and CDR2 ANQGSEA. The CDR3 is made up of 13 amino acids. The CDR3 loop reads CSVEAPLQGEAFF. As DNA, the CDR3 is TGCAGCGTTGAAGCCCCGTTACAGGGAGAAGCTTTCTTT.

The rearrangement uses TRBV7-9 and TRBJ2-2; possibly TRBD2 for D (6 bases). The CDR3 sequence is 16 residues long. CDR1 is SEHNR, CDR2 FQNEAQ, per germline (reference sequence). V was shortened by 4 bases and J by 1 base, with 13 bases between the two germline ends. The CDR3 nucleotides are TGTGCCAGCAGCTCCAGGGACGGGGGGAACACCGGGGAGCTGTTTTTT. Translation: CASSSRDGGNTGELFF.

This chain connects TRBV11-1 to TRBJ2-7; tentative D call: TRBD2 (5 bases). In germline, CDR1 is SGHAT, CDR2 FQDESV (reference sequence). This CDR3 comprises 15 residues. The germline V and J ends were trimmed by 3 bases and 2 bases, with 14 bases remaining between them. CDR3 nucleotide sequence: TGTGCCAGCAGCTTGGGAACAATGGGAGCCTACGAGCAGTACTTC. Its translation: CASSLGTMGAYEQYF.

V and J are TRBV18 and TRBJ1-1, with no clear D. The CDR3 spans 17 residues. Germline CDR1 reads KGHSH; CDR2 reads LQKENI. Trimming left V 3 bases short and J 3 bases short, with 20 bases between. The CDR3 spells CASSPRPAGGLYTEAFF. CDR3 bases: TGTGCCAGCTCACCGCGGCCCGCCGGAGGCCTATACACTGAAGCTTTCTTT. Drawing the rest from reference TRBV18 and TRBJ1-1, the complete variable domain is NAGVMQNPRHLVRRRGQEARLRCSPMKGHSHVYWYRQLPEEGLKFMVYLQKENIIDESGMPKERFSAEFPKEGPSILRIQQVVRGDSAAYFCASSPRPAGGLYTEAFFGQGTRLTVV.

The gene calls are TRBV7-3 and TRBJ1-1; D ambiguous. From germline, CDR1 is SGHTA and CDR2 FQGTGA. The CDR3 sequence is 18 residues long. The V end lost 2 bases, the J end lost 2 bases, and 21 bases lay between the germline ends. The CDR3 protein is CASSLYPLREGSNTEAFF. The CDR3 coding sequence is TGTGCCAGCAGCTTATACCCCCTCCGGGAGGGCTCAAACACTGAAGCTTTCTTT.

The chain combines TRBV6-1 with TRBJ1-6; D gene ambiguous. CDR1 is MNHNS, CDR2 SASEGT, per germline. The V end lost 4 bases, the J end lost 7 bases, and 8 bases lay between the germline ends. The CDR3 spans 13 residues. The CDR3 bases are TGTGCCAGCAGTGCGTCCGAGAATTCACCCCTCCACTTT. The encoded protein is CASSASENSPLHF.

This clonotype was seen at least ten times. The chain links TRBV20-1 to TRBJ2-1; D ambiguous. Germline values: CDR1 DFQATT, CDR2 SNEGSKA (reference sequence). The ends were cut back, 6 bases at V and 5 bases at J, with 5 bases in the middle. The CDR3 is 10 residues long. CDR3: CSAYNNEQFF. The CDR3 DNA sequence: TGCAGTGCCTATAACAATGAGCAGTTCTTC.

In this sample, this clonotype turned up a few times. The rearrangement links TRBV10-2 to TRBJ1-1; no reliable D call. CDR3 size: 13 residues. The V and J ends lost 7 bases and 8 bases respectively, with 17 bases between them. Germline CDR1 and CDR2: WSHSY and SAAADI. DNA for the CDR3: TGCGCCAGCACCAAAACCGGACCCAACGAAGCTTTCTTT. Protein: CASTKTGPNEAFF.

The rearrangement joins TRBV6-2 or TRBV6-3 to TRBJ2-3, with a weak D call TRBD2 (6 bases). The CDR3 covers 15 residues. Germline V gives CDR1 MNHEY, CDR2 SVGEGT. Trimming left V 2 bases short and J 2 bases short, with 11 bases between. DNA of the CDR3: TGTGCCAGCAGTTACGCTGCGGGGTTCACAGATACGCAGTATTTT. It yields the protein CASSYAAGFTDTQYF.

This clonotype was detected many times. The chain combines TRBV28 with TRBJ2-7; maybe TRBD1 (5 bases). The germline gives CDR1 MDHEN, CDR2 SYDVKM. CDR3 length equals 15 residues. V was cut by 7 bases and J by 4 bases, with 20 bases left in between. CDR3 bases: TGTGCCAGCACCCAAAGGCGCAGGGTTATATACGAGCAGTACTTC. Translating gives CASTQRRRVIYEQYF.

This clonotype was counted at least ten times. Germline and junction disagree at one end, which may indicate a read error. The chain recombines TRBV5-1 with TRBJ2-5; 9 bases are a match to TRBD1. The CDR3 sequence is 14 residues long. Looked up from germline, CDR1 is SGHRS and CDR2 is YFSETQ. The CDR3 protein is CASSLQGAGETQYF. CDR3 nucleotides: TGTGCCAGCAGCTTACAGGGGGCTGGGGAGACCCAGTACTTC.

This clonotype was counted at least ten times. This rearrangement joins TRBV13 to TRBJ2-7; D ambiguous. The length of the CDR3 is 12 residues. Deletions cut 0 bases from V and 6 bases from J, with 6 bases between. In germline, CDR1 is PRHDT, CDR2 FYEKMQ (reference sequence). The CDR3 nucleotides are TGTGCCAGCAGCTTAGGCTCCCTCGAGCAGTACTTC. Its protein product is CASSLGSLEQYF.

This clonotype came up many times. The chain employs TRBV18 and TRBJ2-7, with 7 bases matching TRBD1. Germline CDR1 and CDR2: KGHSH and LQKENI. The V gene end was trimmed by 5 bases and the J gene end by 3 bases; junction bases not matched to a gene: 4. The CDR3 is made up of 13 amino acids. The CDR3 sequence: CASSAGQDYEQYF. The CDR3 bases are TGTGCCAGCTCAGCCGGACAGGACTACGAGCAGTACTTC. Full variable domain (outside the CDR3, taken from reference TRBV18 and TRBJ2-7): NAGVMQNPRHLVRRRGQEARLRCSPMKGHSHVYWYRQLPEEGLKFMVYLQKENIIDESGMPKERFSAEFPKEGPSILRIQQVVRGDSAAYFCASSAGQDYEQYFGPGTRLTVT.

This clonotype came up many times. This chain uses TRBV5-1 with TRBJ2-7; D perhaps matches TRBD2 (5 bases). Germline-derived CDR1 and CDR2 are SGHRS and YFSETQ. This CDR3 region has 12 residues. The V and J ends lost 7 bases and 0 bases respectively, with 8 bases between them. This chain's CDR3 is CASGEGSYEQYF. The CDR3 DNA reads as TGCGCCAGCGGAGAGGGCTCCTACGAGCAGTACTTC.

This clonotype has at least ten counts. The V and J genes are TRBV15 and TRBJ2-2; 8 bases line up with TRBD2. Germline V gives CDR1 LNHNV, CDR2 YYDKDF (reference sequence). There are 17 residues in the CDR3. Trimming at V came to 4 bases and at J to 6 bases, leaving 13 bases not matched to a gene. This chain's CDR3 is CATSTESGLAGSGELFF. The CDR3 nucleotides read TGTGCCACCAGCACCGAGTCTGGGCTAGCGGGCTCCGGGGAGCTGTTTTTT.

This clonotype was counted a few times. The genes are TRBV28 and TRBJ2-1; D tentatively fits TRBD1 or TRBD2 (6 bases each). Looked up from germline, CDR1 is MDHEN and CDR2 is SYDVKM. Trimming left V 3 bases short and J 10 bases short, with 22 bases between. There are 16 residues in the CDR3. The chain's CDR3 is CASSFYRLEGVGEQFF. CDR3 coding DNA: TGTGCCAGCAGTTTTTATAGACTAGAGGGGGTCGGCGAGCAGTTCTTC.

This chain uses TRBV4-1 with TRBJ2-1; 8 bases agree with TRBD1. In germline, CDR1 is MGHRA, CDR2 YSYEKL. V shed 3 bases, J shed 7 bases, and the junction held 5 bases outside the gene matches. CDR3 size: 14 residues. CDR3 in amino acids: CASSQPRQGNEQFF. In DNA, the CDR3 is TGCGCCAGCAGCCAGCCTCGACAGGGGAATGAGCAGTTCTTC.

This clonotype was found a few times. The chain employs TRBV5-8 and TRBJ2-5, with 7 bases matching TRBD2. Germline V gives CDR1 SGHTS, CDR2 YDEGEE. This CDR3 has 14 residues. Trimming at V came to 9 bases and at J to 5 bases, leaving 13 bases not matched to a gene. The CDR3 nucleotides read TGTGCCACGAACAGTAGGGAGGGAACGGAGACCCAGTACTTC. Translated: CATNSREGTETQYF.